This T cell receptor beta chain was documented in a study of OX40 agonist ivuxolimab in advanced cancers. Study at large: Partial responses were observed in three patients, of whom one had hepatocellular carcinoma and two had cutaneous melanoma. Whole-study findings and limits: There were, on average, more expanded clones in CD8+ T cells than in CD4+.

Method: immunoSEQ multiplex PCR; TCRdb's copy keeps in-frame clones and lacks some. The sample lists fewer than 100,000 clones; around 90% were seen once. Concerning this clone itself: Its matching antigen is unknown.

V lost 3 bases to trimming and J lost 3 bases, with 11 bases between them. Looked up from germline, CDR1 is SGHTA and CDR2 is FQGTGA. This CDR3 comprises 14 residues. The chain carries TRBV7-3 and TRBJ1-1; D is uncertain. The sequences come from CD4+ or CD8+ T cells sorted from blood, collected in a trial of the OX40 agonist ivuxolimab. This clonotype was obtained from an adult with an advanced solid tumor such as melanoma, head and neck, liver or kidney cancer. The CDR3 is CASSFQKMDTEAFF. CDR3 DNA: TGTGCCAGCAGCTTTCAGAAGATGGACACTGAAGCTTTCTTT.